This TCR beta chain was recovered during a study of Ad26.COV2.S vaccination and SARS-CoV-2 variants. As concerns this clone: Its antigen is not identified.

Notes on the study in general: There was a possibility that the TCR breadth and depth analyses underestimated total T cell responses. Among vaccine recipients, spike-specific TCR breadth exceeded that of placebo recipients. Non-spike TCR breadth was similar in vaccine and placebo recipients. In vaccinated individuals, spike-specific CD8+ and CD4+ T cell responses reportedly displayed substantial breadth.

Germline V gene lookup returns CDR1 SEHNR and CDR2 FQNEAQ (reference sequence). V dropped 1 base and J dropped 7; count of bases not matched to a gene: 4. The CDR3 spans 15 residues. Treatment in this sample: approximately 18 received Ad26.COV2.S at low or high dose, single or two shots; about 5 received placebo; per-sample allocation not given. Samples analyzed were those drawn on day 63 after the first vaccine or placebo injection. Data came from immunoSEQ multiplex PCR; TCRdb stores just in-frame clones and leaves some out. The sample lists hundreds of thousands of clones; around 86% were seen once.

The clonotype comes from a person between 18 and 65 years old who received the Ad26.COV2.S COVID-19 vaccine or a placebo. V usage is TRBV7-9 and J usage is TRBJ1-4; 9 bases agree with TRBD1. The source was peripheral blood, collected in a trial of Ad26.COV2.S vaccine versus placebo. The CDR3 DNA follows: TGTGCCAGCAGCTTAGGGACAGGGGCGGGTGAAAAACTGTTTTTT. Translation gives CASSLGTGAGEKLFF. The full variable domain, completed using reference TRBV7-9 and TRBJ1-4, is DTGVSQNPRHKITKRGQNVTFRCDPISEHNRLYWYRQTLGQGPEFLTYFQNEAQLEKSRLLSDRFSAERPKGSFSTLEIQRTEQGDSAMYLCASSLGTGAGEKLFFGSGTQLSVL.